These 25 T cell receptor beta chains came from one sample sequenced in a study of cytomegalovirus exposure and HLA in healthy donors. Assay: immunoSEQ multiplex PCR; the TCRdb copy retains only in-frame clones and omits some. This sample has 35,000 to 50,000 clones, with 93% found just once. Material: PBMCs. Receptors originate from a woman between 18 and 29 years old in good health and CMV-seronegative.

In DNA form, the CDR3 reads TGCGCCAGCAGTGGTCAGGACAGGGTCGTCGATACGCAGTATTTT. This sequence encodes CASSGQDRVVDTQYF. The chain joins TRBV10-2 to TRBJ2-3; the match to TRBD1 covers 8 bases. Germline trimming cut 4 bases from V and 6 bases from J; bases unmatched to any gene: 9. CDR1 is WSHSY and CDR2 is SAAADI in the germline V gene. CDR3 length equals 15 residues.

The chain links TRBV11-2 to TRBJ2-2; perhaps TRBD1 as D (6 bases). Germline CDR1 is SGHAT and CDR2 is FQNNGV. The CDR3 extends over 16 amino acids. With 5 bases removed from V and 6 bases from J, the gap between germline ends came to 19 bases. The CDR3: CASSALQGFTAGELFF. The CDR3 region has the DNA TGTGCCAGCAGCGCCCTTCAGGGGTTTACCGCCGGGGAGCTGTTTTTT.

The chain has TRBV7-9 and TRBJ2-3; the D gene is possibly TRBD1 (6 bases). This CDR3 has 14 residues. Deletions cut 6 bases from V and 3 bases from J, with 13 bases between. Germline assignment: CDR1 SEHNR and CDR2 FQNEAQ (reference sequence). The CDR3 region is CASSKGGRTDTQYF. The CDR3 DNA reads TGTGCCAGCAGTAAAGGGGGTAGAACAGATACGCAGTATTTT.

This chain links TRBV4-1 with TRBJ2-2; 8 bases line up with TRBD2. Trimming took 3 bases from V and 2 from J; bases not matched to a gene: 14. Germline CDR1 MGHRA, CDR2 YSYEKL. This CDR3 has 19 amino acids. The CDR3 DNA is TGCGCCAGCAGCCACACTCAAGGGGTAGCGGGGATCAACACCGGGGAGCTGTTTTTT. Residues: CASSHTQGVAGINTGELFF.

The CDR3, as DNA: TGTGCCAGCAGCTTAGATCAGGGCGGGGGTGGGTACGAGCAGTACTTC. Translation gives CASSLDQGGGGYEQYF. The genes are TRBV11-2 and TRBJ2-7; 7 bases are a match to TRBD2. CDR3 length: 16 amino acids. The germline gives CDR1 SGHAT, CDR2 FQNNGV. The V segment lost 0 bases and the J segment 4 bases; nucleotides outside the gene matches: 9.

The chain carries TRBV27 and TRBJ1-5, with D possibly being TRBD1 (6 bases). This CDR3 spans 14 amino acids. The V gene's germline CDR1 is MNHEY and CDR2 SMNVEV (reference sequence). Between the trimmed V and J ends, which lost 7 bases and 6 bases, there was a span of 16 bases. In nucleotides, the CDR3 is TGTGCCAGCACCCCAGACAGGTTTGGTCAGCCCCAGCATTTT. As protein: CASTPDRFGQPQHF.

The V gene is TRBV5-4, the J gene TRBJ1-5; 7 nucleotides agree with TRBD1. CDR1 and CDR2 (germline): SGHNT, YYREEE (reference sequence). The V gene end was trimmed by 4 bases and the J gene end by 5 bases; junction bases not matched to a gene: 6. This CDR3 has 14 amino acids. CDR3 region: CASSQGGRDQPQHF. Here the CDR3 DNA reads TGTGCCAGCAGCCAAGGGGGCCGGGATCAGCCCCAGCATTTT.

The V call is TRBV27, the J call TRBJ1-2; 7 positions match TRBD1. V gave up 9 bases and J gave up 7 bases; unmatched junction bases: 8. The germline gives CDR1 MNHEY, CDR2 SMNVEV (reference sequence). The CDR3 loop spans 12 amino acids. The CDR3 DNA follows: TGTGCCAGTTCACCCAGACAGGGTGGCTACACCTTC. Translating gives CASSPRQGGYTF.

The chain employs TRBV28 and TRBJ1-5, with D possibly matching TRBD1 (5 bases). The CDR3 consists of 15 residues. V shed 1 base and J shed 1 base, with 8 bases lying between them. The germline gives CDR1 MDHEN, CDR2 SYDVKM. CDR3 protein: CASSLLSGSNQPQHF. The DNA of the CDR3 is TGTGCCAGCAGTTTATTATCAGGGAGCAATCAGCCCCAGCATTTT.

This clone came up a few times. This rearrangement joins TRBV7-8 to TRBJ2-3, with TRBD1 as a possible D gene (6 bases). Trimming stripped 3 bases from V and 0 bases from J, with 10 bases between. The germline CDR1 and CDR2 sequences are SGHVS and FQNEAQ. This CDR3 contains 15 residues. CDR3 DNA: TGTGCCAGCAGCTTCCGGGGACATAGCACAGATACGCAGTATTTT. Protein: CASSFRGHSTDTQYF.

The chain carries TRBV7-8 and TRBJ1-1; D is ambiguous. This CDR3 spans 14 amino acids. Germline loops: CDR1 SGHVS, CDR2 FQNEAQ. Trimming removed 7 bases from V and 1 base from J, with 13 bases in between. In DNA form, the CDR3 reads TGTGCCAGCATGGAGAGGGTGCAGAACACTGAAGCTTTCTTT. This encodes CASMERVQNTEAFF.

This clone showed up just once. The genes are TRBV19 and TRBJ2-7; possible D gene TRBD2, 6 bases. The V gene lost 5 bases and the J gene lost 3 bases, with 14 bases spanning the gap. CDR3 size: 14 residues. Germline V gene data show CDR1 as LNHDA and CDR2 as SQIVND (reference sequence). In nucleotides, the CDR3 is TGTGCCAGTAGTCCAGGGACTTCTGGCTACGAGCAGTACTTC. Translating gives CASSPGTSGYEQYF.

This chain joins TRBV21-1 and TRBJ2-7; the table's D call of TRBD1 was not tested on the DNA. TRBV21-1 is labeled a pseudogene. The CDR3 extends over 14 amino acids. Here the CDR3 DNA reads TGTGCCAGCAGCAACCGGGACAGCTCCTACGAGCAGTACTTC. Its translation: CASSNRDSSYEQYF.

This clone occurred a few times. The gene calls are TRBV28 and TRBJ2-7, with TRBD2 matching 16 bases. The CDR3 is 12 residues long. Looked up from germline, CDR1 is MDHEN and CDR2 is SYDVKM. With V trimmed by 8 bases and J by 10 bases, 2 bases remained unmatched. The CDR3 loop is CASGTSGRGQYF. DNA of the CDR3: TGTGCCAGCGGGACTAGCGGGAGGGGTCAGTACTTC.

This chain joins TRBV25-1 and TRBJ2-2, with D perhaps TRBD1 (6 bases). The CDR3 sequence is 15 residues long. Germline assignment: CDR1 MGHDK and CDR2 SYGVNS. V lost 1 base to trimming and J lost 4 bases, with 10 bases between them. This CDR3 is CASSESIGGTGELFF. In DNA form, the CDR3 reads TGTGCCAGCAGTGAATCTATAGGGGGCACCGGGGAGCTGTTTTTT.

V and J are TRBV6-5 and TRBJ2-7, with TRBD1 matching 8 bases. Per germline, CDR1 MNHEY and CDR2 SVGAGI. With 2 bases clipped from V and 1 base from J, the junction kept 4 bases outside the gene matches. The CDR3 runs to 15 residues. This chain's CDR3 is CASSYRQGRSYEQYF. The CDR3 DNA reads TGTGCCAGCAGTTACCGACAGGGGAGATCCTACGAGCAGTACTTC.

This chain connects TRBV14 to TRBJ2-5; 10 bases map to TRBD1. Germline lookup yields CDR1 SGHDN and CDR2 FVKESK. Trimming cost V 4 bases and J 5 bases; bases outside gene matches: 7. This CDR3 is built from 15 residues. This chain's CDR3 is CASSPGQGNWETQYF. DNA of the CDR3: TGTGCCAGCAGCCCGGGACAGGGGAATTGGGAGACCCAGTACTTC.

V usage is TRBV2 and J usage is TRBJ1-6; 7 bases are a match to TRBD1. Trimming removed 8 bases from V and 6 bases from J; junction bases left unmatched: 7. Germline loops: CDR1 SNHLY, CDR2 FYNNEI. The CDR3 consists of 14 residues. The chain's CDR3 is CASGGQAVNSPLHF. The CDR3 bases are TGTGCCAGCGGAGGACAGGCGGTTAATTCACCCCTCCACTTT.

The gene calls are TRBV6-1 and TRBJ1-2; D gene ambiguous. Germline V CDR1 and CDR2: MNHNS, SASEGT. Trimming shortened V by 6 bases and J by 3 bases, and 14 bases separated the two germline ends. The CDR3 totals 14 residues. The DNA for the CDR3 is TGTGCCAGCAGGAGATACGAGGGAGACTATGGCTACACCTTC. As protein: CASRRYEGDYGYTF.

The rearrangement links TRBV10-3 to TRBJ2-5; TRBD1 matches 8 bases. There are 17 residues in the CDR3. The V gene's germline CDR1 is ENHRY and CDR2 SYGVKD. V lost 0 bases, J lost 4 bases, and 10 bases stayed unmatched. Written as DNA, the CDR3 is TGTGCCATCAGTGAGTCTGGAGGTACAGGGGGAAGAGAGACCCAGTACTTC. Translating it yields CAISESGGTGGRETQYF.

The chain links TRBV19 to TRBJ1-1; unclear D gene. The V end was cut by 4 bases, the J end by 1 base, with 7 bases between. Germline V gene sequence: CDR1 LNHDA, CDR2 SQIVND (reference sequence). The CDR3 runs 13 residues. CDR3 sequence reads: CASSTVRNTEAFF. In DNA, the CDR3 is TGTGCCAGTAGTACGGTAAGGAACACTGAAGCTTTCTTT.

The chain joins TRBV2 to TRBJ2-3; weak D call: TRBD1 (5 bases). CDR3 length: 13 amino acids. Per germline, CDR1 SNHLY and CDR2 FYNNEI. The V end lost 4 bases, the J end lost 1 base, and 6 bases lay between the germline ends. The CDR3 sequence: CASSGRGTDTQYF. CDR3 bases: TGTGCCAGCAGTGGCAGGGGCACAGATACGCAGTATTTT.

The CDR3 DNA follows: TGCGCCAGCAGCTTTTTCGGGGGAGCCGGGGAGCTGTTTTTT. Protein: CASSFFGGAGELFF. The rearrangement uses TRBV5-1 and TRBJ2-2; D might be TRBD2 (6 bases). This CDR3 has 14 residues. V lost 2 bases and J 6 bases, leaving 11 bases between the germline ends. Germline V CDR1 and CDR2: SGHRS, YFSETQ.

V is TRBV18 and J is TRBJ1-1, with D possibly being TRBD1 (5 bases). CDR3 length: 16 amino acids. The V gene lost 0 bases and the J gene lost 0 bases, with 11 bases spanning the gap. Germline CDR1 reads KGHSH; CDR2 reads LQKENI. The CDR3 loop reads CASSPPAGGMNTEAFF. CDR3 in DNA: TGTGCCAGCTCACCACCGGCGGGGGGTATGAACACTGAAGCTTTCTTT.

CDR3 protein: CASSGLADTQYF. Written as DNA, the CDR3 is TGTGCCAGCAGCGGACTAGCAGATACGCAGTATTTT. The chain combines TRBV2 with TRBJ2-3; 7 bases are a match to TRBD2. CDR3 length: 12 residues. Germline values: CDR1 SNHLY, CDR2 FYNNEI. V was clipped by 6 bases and J by 4 bases; unmatched bases: 1. The complete variable domain, with remaining parts taken from reference TRBV2 and TRBJ2-3, reads EPEVTQTPSHQVTQMGQEVILRCVPISNHLYFYWYRQILGQKVEFLVSFYNNEISEKSEIFDDQFSVERPDGSNFTLKIRSTKLEDSAMYFCASSGLADTQYFGPGTRLTVL.